Following are 4 T cell receptor beta chains from one sample sequenced in a study of human T cells and chemical hapten exposure. TCRdb independently ran MiXCR on the RACE reads; one entry per CDR3 protein. Here the sample spans more than 250,000 distinct CDR3 sequences, roughly 8% being singletons. Time point noted: pre-sensitization, week 0. Treatment reported: therapeutic diphenylcyclopropenone sensitization with weekly scalp DPC. Sequenced here: whole blood, sampled in connection with sensitization to the hapten diphenylcyclopropenone (DPC). These receptors were collected from a young man with alopecia areata. Some clones in this sample may be carry-over from other donors' samples.

The rearrangement joins TRBV2 to TRBJ1-2; D is possibly TRBD1 (6 bases). V gave up 6 bases and J gave up 3 bases, with 11 bases separating them. Germline loops: CDR1 SNHLY, CDR2 FYNNEI. The CDR3 length is 13 residues. CDR3 region: CASRNRADYGYTF. Here the CDR3 DNA reads TGTGCCAGCAGAAACAGGGCAGACTATGGCTACACCTTC.

This sequence joins TRBV20-1 and TRBJ2-7; 9 nucleotides agree with TRBD1. The CDR3 is 14 residues long. CDR1 is DFQATT and CDR2 is SNEGSKA in the germline V gene (reference sequence). With V trimmed by 5 bases and J by 2 bases, 7 bases remained unmatched. The CDR3 DNA reads TGCAGTGCTCCCCCGGGACAGGGACCCTACGAGCAGTACTTC. This sequence encodes CSAPPGQGPYEQYF.

This rearrangement joins TRBV5-1 to TRBJ2-3; the match to TRBD1 covers 7 bases. The J segment lost 2 bases and the V segment lost 4 bases, leaving 7 bases of the junction unmatched. Looked up from germline, CDR1 is SGHRS and CDR2 is YFSETQ. This CDR3 is built from 15 residues. CDR3 nucleotide sequence: TGCGCCAGCAGCCGCCGGGACAGCGTCACAGATACGCAGTATTTT. This gives the protein CASSRRDSVTDTQYF.

Concerning this clonotype itself: A junction end diverges from the germline sequence, so it may reflect a read error. The chain carries TRBV6-5 and TRBJ2-5, with D tentatively TRBD1 (5 bases). The CDR3 is made up of 11 amino acids. Germline-derived CDR1 and CDR2 are MNHEY and SVGAGI. CDR3 residues: CVSDSQETQYF. CDR3 sequence (DNA): TGTGTCAGCGACAGTCAAGAGACCCAGTACTTC.